Below, one TCR beta chain is given with its context. This sample is drawn from a study of blood T cell repertoires in COVID-19. Study-wide context: COVID-19 samples, acute and convalescent, were from the United States, Italy and Spain. Nucleic acid was either cDNA or gDNA, and it came from T cells, B-cell-depleted T cells, or PBMCs.

Sequenced by immunoSEQ multiplex PCR; TCRdb stores in-frame clones only, minus some. This sample has approximately 290,000 clones, with about 91% found just once. Germline lookup yields CDR1 LGHDT and CDR2 YNNKEL (reference sequence). V lost 2 bases, J lost 0 bases, and 8 bases lay in between. CDR3 length: 15 residues. This clonotype was sampled from an older woman with acute or convalescent COVID-19. This chain uses TRBV3-1 (or the pseudogene TRBV3-2) with TRBJ2-1, with D uncertain. The sample comprised peripheral blood. CDR3 DNA: TGTGCCAGCAGCCAACGAAGGAGCTCCTACAATGAGCAGTTCTTC. It specifies CASSQRRSSYNEQFF.